Below are 20 T cell receptor beta chains sequenced from a single sample in a study of breast tumors, draining lymph nodes, adjacent tissues. Axillary draining lymph nodes of breast cancer patients supplied the node samples. TCRdb recomputed calls from the multiplex PCR reads with MiXCR, one row per CDR3 protein. This table has around 110,000 distinct CDR3 sequences, about 29% appearing once. Sequenced sample: axillary lymph node tissue. These receptors were obtained from a female donor with breast cancer. Some clones in this sample may be carry-over from other donors' samples.

V and J are TRBV7-9 and TRBJ1-3, with D maybe TRBD1 (6 bases). The V end was cut by 5 bases, the J end by 3 bases, with 11 bases between. From germline, CDR1 is SEHNR and CDR2 FQNEAQ (reference sequence). The CDR3 covers 14 residues. The CDR3 reads CASSPQGIGNTIYF. CDR3 nucleotide sequence: TGTGCCAGCAGCCCCCAGGGGATTGGAAACACCATATATTTT.

This clonotype was seen ten or more times. CDR3 sequence reads: CSAGRANYGYTF. The CDR3, as DNA: TGCAGTGCGGGCAGAGCTAACTATGGCTACACCTTC. The rearrangement joins TRBV20-1 to TRBJ1-2; D remains unclear. V lost 6 bases and J 0 bases, leaving 8 bases between the germline ends. Germline CDR1 is DFQATT and CDR2 is SNEGSKA (reference sequence). The CDR3 contains 12 residues.

The sample holds a few counts of this clonotype. V is TRBV2 and J is TRBJ1-1; D gene unclear. Trimming took off 6 bases at V and 2 bases at J, with 13 bases between the two ends. Germline V gene lookup returns CDR1 SNHLY and CDR2 FYNNEI. This CDR3 region has 14 residues. The CDR3 DNA sequence: TGTGCCAGCAGGTCCCGGGGTACTAACACTGAAGCTTTCTTT. Translating gives CASRSRGTNTEAFF.

This clonotype was counted many times. The chain carries TRBV19 and TRBJ1-3; D remains ambiguous. The germline gives CDR1 LNHDA, CDR2 SQIVND (reference sequence). The CDR3 extends over 17 amino acids. The ends were cut back, 5 bases at V and 4 bases at J, with 21 bases in the middle. The CDR3 DNA reads as TGTGCCAGTAGTGCCGGCAGACAATCTGGCTCGGGAAACACCATATATTTT. It is translated as CASSAGRQSGSGNTIYF.

This clonotype was detected many times. The chain recombines TRBV5-4 with TRBJ2-5, with 15 bases that match TRBD2. Trimming cost V 4 bases and J 4 bases; bases outside gene matches: 8. The CDR3 sequence is 17 residues long. Per the germline V gene, CDR1 is SGHNT and CDR2 is YYREEE (reference sequence). The CDR3 loop is CASSPGLAGGARETQYF. The CDR3 bases are TGTGCCAGCAGCCCGGGACTAGCGGGGGGTGCCCGAGAGACCCAGTACTTC.

This clonotype was seen ten or more times. This chain connects TRBV14 to TRBJ2-3; D unclear. The CDR3 contains 16 residues. CDR1 SGHDN and CDR2 FVKESK come from the germline V gene. The V gene lost 4 bases and the J gene lost 0 bases, with 14 bases spanning the gap. CDR3 region: CASSPWDTTSTDTQYF. The CDR3 DNA reads TGTGCCAGCAGCCCTTGGGATACCACTAGCACAGATACGCAGTATTTT.

A remark on this clonotype: A read error is possible here, since a much larger clone lies one base away. This chain connects TRBV11-3 to TRBJ2-1, with 11 bases that match TRBD2. The CDR3 is made up of 14 amino acids. Germline values: CDR1 SGHNT, CDR2 YENEEA. The CDR3 is CAGSLTSGVSEQFF. The CDR3 DNA sequence: TGTGCCGGCAGCTTGACTAGCGGGGTGAGTGAGCAGTTCTTC.

Many counts were recorded for this clonotype. This chain joins TRBV7-8 and TRBJ2-7; D is perhaps TRBD1 (6 bases). The CDR3 contains 13 residues. Germline lookup yields CDR1 SGHVS and CDR2 FQNEAQ. The ends were cut back, 4 bases at V and 6 bases at J, with 13 bases in the middle. CDR3 bases: TGTGCCAGCAGCTGGGACACAATCGGCGAGCAGTACTTC. It translates to CASSWDTIGEQYF.

This chain joins TRBV7-2 and TRBJ2-1; D may be TRBD2 (7 bases). Germline V lookup: CDR1 SGHTA, CDR2 FQGNSA. The CDR3 has 16 amino acids. Trimming pared 1 base from V and 2 bases from J, leaving 12 bases between. The DNA of the CDR3 is TGTGCCAGCAGCTTAGATGGGGGGGGCACCTACAATGAGCAGTTCTTC. Its translation is CASSLDGGGTYNEQFF.

The sample holds many counts of this clonotype. The rearrangement links TRBV12-3 or TRBV12-4 to TRBJ2-7; 10 bases agree with TRBD2. With 4 bases clipped from V and 6 bases from J, the junction kept 3 bases outside the gene matches. This CDR3 has 13 amino acids. CDR3 sequence reads: CASSSSSGSEQYF. CDR3 coding DNA: TGTGCCAGCAGTTCCTCTAGCGGGAGCGAGCAGTACTTC.

The V gene is TRBV7-3, the J gene TRBJ1-1; D is possibly TRBD1 (6 bases). This CDR3 has 14 amino acids. Germline loops: CDR1 SGHTA, CDR2 FQGTGA. The ends were cut back, 4 bases at V and 6 bases at J, with 15 bases in the middle. In DNA, the CDR3 is TGTGCCAGCAGCTCCCACACAGGGTTGGCTGAAGCTTTCTTT. This sequence encodes CASSSHTGLAEAFF.

This clonotype was seen repeatedly, ten times or more. V usage is TRBV3-1 and J usage is TRBJ2-5; D tentatively reads TRBD1 or TRBD2 (5 bases each). Germline CDR1 LGHDT, CDR2 YNNKEL (reference sequence). This CDR3 is 13 amino acids long. V shed 4 bases and J shed 5 bases, with 11 bases lying between them. DNA of the CDR3: TGTGCCAGCAGCCCCGGGACGAGGGAGACCCAGTACTTC. It specifies CASSPGTRETQYF.

This clonotype came up many times. The chain couples TRBV6-5 to TRBJ1-5; tentatively, D is TRBD1 (5 bases). The V gene's germline CDR1 is MNHEY and CDR2 SVGAGI. The CDR3 length is 17 residues. V lost 6 bases to trimming and J lost 0 bases, with 18 bases between them. Written as DNA, the CDR3 is TGTGCCAGCAGCCCGGGACGAAGAAGAGGTAGCAATCAGCCCCAGCATTTT. Protein: CASSPGRRRGSNQPQHF.

The chain uses TRBV20-1 and TRBJ1-2, with TRBD1 matching 7 bases. The CDR3 loop spans 18 amino acids. J was trimmed by 6 bases and V by 5 bases; bases with no gene match: 24. CDR1 is DFQATT and CDR2 is SNEGSKA in the germline V gene (reference sequence). CDR3: CSAEPGQMIGNQWDGYTF. DNA for the CDR3: TGCAGTGCTGAACCGGGACAGATGATAGGCAATCAGTGGGATGGCTACACCTTC.

This clonotype occurred a few times. A read error may explain this, as a much larger clone is one base away. The chain uses TRBV4-3 and TRBJ2-1; D is undetermined. This CDR3 has 16 amino acids. Per germline, CDR1 LGHNA and CDR2 YSLEER. CDR3 coding DNA: TGCGCCAGCAGCCAAGATAGGCAGCCTTACTACAATGAGCAGCTCTTC. It specifies CASSQDRQPYYNEQLF.

This clonotype was detected only a few times. The chain employs TRBV29-1 and TRBJ1-1; TRBD1 agrees at 12 bases. V was clipped by 7 bases and J by 2 bases; unmatched bases: 8. CDR1 and CDR2 from the germline V gene are SQVTM and ANQGSEA. The CDR3 is 15 residues long. As DNA, the CDR3 is TGCAGCGCAACCGGGACAGGGGGCATAAACACTGAAGCTTTCTTT. Its translation: CSATGTGGINTEAFF.

This clonotype was recorded many times. The genes are TRBV12-3 or TRBV12-4 and TRBJ2-3, with D maybe TRBD2 (5 bases). The CDR3 is 14 residues long. Trimming stripped 6 bases from V and 2 bases from J, with 12 bases between. The CDR3 region has the DNA TGTGCCAGCAGCCGCGGGTCTAACACAGATACGCAGTATTTT. The encoded protein is CASSRGSNTDTQYF.

This clonotype has a count of ten or more. The chain combines TRBV14 with TRBJ2-2; 7 nucleotides match TRBD1. Per germline, CDR1 SGHDN and CDR2 FVKESK. The CDR3 is 15 residues long. V was pared by 5 bases and J by 5 bases, with 8 bases of the junction left unmatched. CDR3 residues: CASSTLQGFTGELFF. The CDR3 DNA is TGTGCCAGCAGCACTCTACAGGGGTTTACCGGGGAGCTGTTTTTT.

The rearrangement links TRBV18 to TRBJ2-3; 7 nucleotides align to TRBD1. CDR1 KGHSH and CDR2 LQKENI come from the germline V gene. With V trimmed by 2 bases and J by 5 bases, 13 bases remained unmatched. The CDR3 length is 17 residues. The CDR3 DNA sequence: TGTGCCAGCTCACCATATACGACAGGGTCGGGTGGAGATACGCAGTATTTT. Translated, it gives CASSPYTTGSGGDTQYF.

As for this clonotype: The germline gene is not matched at one end of the junction; a read error may be the cause. The chain uses TRBV7-7 and TRBJ2-2, with 11 bases fitting TRBD2. The germline CDR1 and CDR2 sequences are SSHAT and FNYEAQ (reference sequence). This CDR3 is 16 amino acids long. The CDR3 is CASSLSGRAGTGELFF. The CDR3 DNA follows: TGTGCTAGCAGCCTTAGCGGGAGGGCGGGCACCGGGGAGCTGTTTTTT.